The next 11 T cell receptor beta chains were all read from a single sample in a study of blood T cell repertoires in COVID-19. TCRdb's table, derived via immunoSEQ multiplex PCR, lists solely in-frame clones and lacks some. The table records about 440,000 clones, 87% of them present only once. Sequenced: PBMCs or T cells enriched from blood (not recorded which). These receptors were collected from a woman aged 18-35 years with acute COVID-19.

V and J are TRBV4-3 and TRBJ1-2; D uncertain. The CDR3 consists of 15 residues. V shed 1 base and J shed 3 bases, with 12 bases lying between them. CDR1 is LGHNA and CDR2 is YSLEER in the germline V gene. CDR3 protein: CASSQALAPHYGYTF. CDR3 DNA sequence: TGCGCCAGCAGCCAAGCGTTGGCACCCCACTATGGCTACACCTTC.

The chain is built from TRBV19 and TRBJ1-1; weak D call: TRBD1 (6 bases). CDR1 and CDR2 from the germline V gene are LNHDA and SQIVND (reference sequence). CDR3 size: 19 residues. V was trimmed by 4 bases and J by 0 bases, leaving 24 bases between them. CDR3 coding DNA: TGTGCCAGTAGTACTCCGAGGGGACATTCGTCCGGCATGAACACTGAAGCTTTCTTT. Its translation is CASSTPRGHSSGMNTEAFF.

The chain employs TRBV7-2 and TRBJ2-7, with D perhaps matching TRBD1 (6 bases). V was shortened by 5 bases and J by 1 base, with 12 bases between the two germline ends. The germline V gene encodes CDR1 SGHTA and CDR2 FQGNSA. There are 14 residues in the CDR3. This CDR3 is CASSVQGTSYEQYF. CDR3 bases: TGTGCCAGCAGCGTACAGGGTACTTCCTACGAGCAGTACTTC.

This sequence joins TRBV25-1 and TRBJ1-2; 9 nucleotides line up with TRBD1. This CDR3 region has 17 residues. Trimming removed 3 bases from V and 8 bases from J; junction bases left unmatched: 16. CDR1 is MGHDK and CDR2 is SYGVNS in the germline V gene. In nucleotides, the CDR3 is TGTGCCAGCAGTGAGGGGGGACCGGGACAGGGAGGAGTCGGCTACACCTTC. This sequence encodes CASSEGGPGQGGVGYTF.

The V gene is TRBV5-1, the J gene TRBJ1-1, with D possibly TRBD1 on 6 matching bases. V was cut by 0 bases and J by 4 bases, with 7 bases left in between. From germline, CDR1 is SGHRS and CDR2 YFSETQ. This CDR3 is built from 13 residues. The CDR3 is CASSLAGVTEAFF. DNA of the CDR3: TGCGCCAGCAGCTTGGCAGGGGTCACTGAAGCTTTCTTT. The full variable domain, rest sourced from reference TRBV5-1 and TRBJ1-1, is KAGVTQTPRYLIKTRGQQVTLSCSPISGHRSVSWYQQTPGQGLQFLFEYFSETQRNKGNFPGRFSGRQFSNSRSEMNVSTLELGDSALYLCASSLAGVTEAFFGQGTRLTVV.

V usage is TRBV13 and J usage is TRBJ2-5; 7 bases map to TRBD1. With V trimmed by 4 bases and J by 4 bases, 0 bases remained unmatched. CDR3 size: 12 residues. Germline CDR1 PRHDT, CDR2 FYEKMQ (reference sequence). The CDR3 nucleotides are TGTGCCAGCAGCTGGACAGGAGAGACCCAGTACTTC. The encoded protein is CASSWTGETQYF.

CDR3 nucleotide sequence: TGTGCCAGCAGGTCTAGCGGGCAAGAGACCCAGTACTTC. It codes for CASRSSGQETQYF. This chain uses TRBV12-3 or TRBV12-4 with TRBJ2-5; 8 bases are a match to TRBD2. V dropped 6 bases and J dropped 2; count of bases not matched to a gene: 2. The CDR3 has 13 amino acids.

This chain joins TRBV29-1 and TRBJ2-1, with 9 positions matching TRBD2. The CDR3 length is 13 residues. CDR1 SQVTM and CDR2 ANQGSEA come from the germline V gene. The CDR3 DNA reads TGCAGTGGGACTAGCAGTGGAACGGGTGAGCAGTTCTTC. Amino acids: CSGTSSGTGEQFF.

The genes are TRBV11-1 and TRBJ1-5, with a weak D call TRBD1 (5 bases). Per germline, CDR1 SGHAT and CDR2 FQDESV (reference sequence). V was cut by 1 base and J by 5 bases, with 6 bases left in between. The CDR3 extends over 13 amino acids. The CDR3 DNA is TGTGCCAGCAGCTTAGAACAGGATCAGCCCCAGCATTTT. It encodes CASSLEQDQPQHF.

The V call is TRBV28, the J call TRBJ1-1, with D perhaps TRBD1 (6 bases). Germline V gene lookup returns CDR1 MDHEN and CDR2 SYDVKM. Trimming took off 7 bases at V and 1 base at J, with 19 bases between the two ends. This CDR3 spans 16 amino acids. The CDR3 here is CASTPTGDIRNTEAFF. The DNA for the CDR3 is TGTGCCAGCACTCCGACAGGCGACATTAGGAACACTGAAGCTTTCTTT.

This clone was recorded once. CDR3 coding DNA: TGTGCCAGCAGCCCCTTCGACGCGGCAGATACGCAGTATTTT. Its protein is CASSPFDAADTQYF. The chain employs TRBV6-4 and TRBJ2-3; D remains ambiguous. The CDR3 runs 14 residues. The germline V and J ends were trimmed by 6 bases and 4 bases, with 14 bases remaining between them. Germline CDR1 reads MRHNA; CDR2 reads SNTAGT.